This T cell receptor beta chain came from a study of blood T cell repertoires in COVID-19. Looking at the study overall: Researchers got acute and convalescent COVID-19 samples from the United States, Italy and Spain. PBMCs, B-cell-depleted T cells, or T cells were the source of the cDNA or gDNA that made up the material.

The germline gives CDR1 MDHEN, CDR2 SYDVKM. The CDR3 runs to 15 residues. J gave up 5 bases and V 3 bases, and 10 bases lay outside the gene matches. The method was immunoSEQ multiplex PCR; TCRdb's version includes in-frame clones alone and lacks a portion of them. The sample yields under 80,000 clones, roughly 80% seen once. The chain joins TRBV28 to TRBJ2-7; the match to TRBD1 covers 7 bases. Sequencing used peripheral blood. This clonotype originated in a man of 80 years or more with acute or convalescent COVID-19. CDR3 sequence: CASSLPQGMPHEQYF. In nucleotides, the CDR3 is TGTGCCAGCAGTTTGCCACAGGGGATGCCCCACGAGCAGTACTTC.